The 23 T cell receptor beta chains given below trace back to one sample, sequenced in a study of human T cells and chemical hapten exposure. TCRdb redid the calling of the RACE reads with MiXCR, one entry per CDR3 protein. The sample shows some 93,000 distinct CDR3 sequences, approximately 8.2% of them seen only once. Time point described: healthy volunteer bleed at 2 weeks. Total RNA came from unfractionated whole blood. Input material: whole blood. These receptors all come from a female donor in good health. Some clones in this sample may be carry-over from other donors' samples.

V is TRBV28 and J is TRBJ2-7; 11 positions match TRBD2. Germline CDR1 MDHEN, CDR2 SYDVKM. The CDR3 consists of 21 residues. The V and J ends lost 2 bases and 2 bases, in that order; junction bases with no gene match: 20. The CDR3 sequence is CASSLLTIRRTGTSGPYEQYF. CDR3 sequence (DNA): TGTGCCAGCAGTTTACTCACTATTCGCCGGACGGGGACTAGCGGCCCCTACGAGCAGTACTTC.

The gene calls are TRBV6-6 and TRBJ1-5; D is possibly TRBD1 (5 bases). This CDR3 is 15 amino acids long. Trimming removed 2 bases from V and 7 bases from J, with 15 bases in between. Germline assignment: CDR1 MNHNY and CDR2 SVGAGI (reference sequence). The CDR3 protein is CASSYDGGDHQPQHF. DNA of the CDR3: TGTGCCAGCAGTTACGACGGGGGGGACCACCAGCCCCAGCATTTT.

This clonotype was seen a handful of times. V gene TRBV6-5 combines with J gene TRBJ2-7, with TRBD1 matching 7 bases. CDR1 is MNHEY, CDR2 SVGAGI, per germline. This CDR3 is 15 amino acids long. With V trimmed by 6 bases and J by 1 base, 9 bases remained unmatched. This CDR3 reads CASSKTGTASYEQYF. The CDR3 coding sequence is TGTGCCAGCAGCAAAACCGGGACAGCGTCCTACGAGCAGTACTTC.

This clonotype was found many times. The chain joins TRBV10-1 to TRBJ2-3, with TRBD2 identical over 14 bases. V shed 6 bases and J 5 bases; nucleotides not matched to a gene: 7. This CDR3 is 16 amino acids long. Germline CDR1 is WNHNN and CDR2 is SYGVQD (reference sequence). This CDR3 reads CASSAGLAGGVDTQYF. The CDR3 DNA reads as TGCGCCAGCAGCGCCGGACTAGCGGGAGGAGTAGATACGCAGTATTTT.

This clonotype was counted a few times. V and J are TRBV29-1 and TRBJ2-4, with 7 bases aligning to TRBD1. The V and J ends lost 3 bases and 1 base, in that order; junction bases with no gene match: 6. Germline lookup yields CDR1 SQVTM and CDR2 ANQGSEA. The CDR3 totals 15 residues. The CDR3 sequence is CSVEDRTEAKNIQYF. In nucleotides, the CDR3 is TGCAGCGTTGAGGACAGGACGGAGGCCAAAAACATTCAGTACTTC.

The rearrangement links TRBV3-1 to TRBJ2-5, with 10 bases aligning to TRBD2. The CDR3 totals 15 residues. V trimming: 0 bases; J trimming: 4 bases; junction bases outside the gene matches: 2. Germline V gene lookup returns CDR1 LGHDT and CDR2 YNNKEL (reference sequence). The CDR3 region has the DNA TGTGCCAGCAGCCAAGAACTAGCGGGGCGAGAGACCCAGTACTTC. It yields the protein CASSQELAGRETQYF.

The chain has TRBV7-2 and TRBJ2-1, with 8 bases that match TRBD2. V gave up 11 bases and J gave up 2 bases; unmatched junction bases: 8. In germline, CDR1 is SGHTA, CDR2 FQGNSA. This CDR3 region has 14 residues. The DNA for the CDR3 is TGTGCCGGTAGCGGGACAAAAACCTACAATGAGCAGTTCTTC. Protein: CAGSGTKTYNEQFF. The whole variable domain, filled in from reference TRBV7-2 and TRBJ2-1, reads GAGVSQSPSNKVTEKGKDVELRCDPISGHTALYWYRQSLGQGLEFLIYFQGNSAPDKSGLPSDRFSAERTGGSVSTLTIQRTQQEDSAVYLCAGSGTKTYNEQFFGPGTRLTVL.

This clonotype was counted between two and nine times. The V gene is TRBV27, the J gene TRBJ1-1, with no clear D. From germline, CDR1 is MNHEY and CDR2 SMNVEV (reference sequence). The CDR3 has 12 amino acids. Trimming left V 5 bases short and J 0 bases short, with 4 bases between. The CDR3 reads CASSSMNTEAFF. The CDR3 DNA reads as TGTGCCAGCAGTAGTATGAACACTGAAGCTTTCTTT.

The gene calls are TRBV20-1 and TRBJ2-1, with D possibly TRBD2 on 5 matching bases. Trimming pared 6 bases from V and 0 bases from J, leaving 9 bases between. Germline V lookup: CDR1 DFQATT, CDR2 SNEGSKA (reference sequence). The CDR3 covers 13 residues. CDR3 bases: TGCAGTGCCCTAGCTTACTCCTACAATGAGCAGTTCTTC. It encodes CSALAYSYNEQFF.

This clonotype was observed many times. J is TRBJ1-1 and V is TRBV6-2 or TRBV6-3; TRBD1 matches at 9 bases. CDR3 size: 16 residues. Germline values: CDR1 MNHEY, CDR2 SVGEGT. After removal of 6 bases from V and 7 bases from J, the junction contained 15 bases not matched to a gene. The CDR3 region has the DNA TGTGCCAGCAGCCTCCTTTGGGGGACAGGGAATAATGAAGCTTTCTTT. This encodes CASSLLWGTGNNEAFF.

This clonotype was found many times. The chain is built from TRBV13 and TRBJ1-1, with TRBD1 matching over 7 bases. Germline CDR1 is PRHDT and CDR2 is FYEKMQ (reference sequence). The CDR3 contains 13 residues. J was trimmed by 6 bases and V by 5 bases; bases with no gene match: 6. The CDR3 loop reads CASSSGQDPEAFF. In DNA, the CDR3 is TGTGCCAGCAGCAGTGGACAGGATCCTGAAGCTTTCTTT.

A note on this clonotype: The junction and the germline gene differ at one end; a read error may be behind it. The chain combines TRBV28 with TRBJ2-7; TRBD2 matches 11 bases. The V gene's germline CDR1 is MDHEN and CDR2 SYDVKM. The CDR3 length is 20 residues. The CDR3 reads CASSLELKRGLAGGSYGQYF. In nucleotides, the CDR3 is TGTGCCAGCAGTTTGGAGTTGAAAAGGGGTCTAGCGGGAGGCTCCTACGGGCAGTACTTC.

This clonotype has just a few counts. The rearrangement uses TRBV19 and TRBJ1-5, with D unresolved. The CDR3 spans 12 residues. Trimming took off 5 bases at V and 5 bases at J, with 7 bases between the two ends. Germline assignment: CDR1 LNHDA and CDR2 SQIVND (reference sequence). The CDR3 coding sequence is TGTGCCAGTAGTCTCTATTATCAGCCCCAGCATTTT. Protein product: CASSLYYQPQHF.

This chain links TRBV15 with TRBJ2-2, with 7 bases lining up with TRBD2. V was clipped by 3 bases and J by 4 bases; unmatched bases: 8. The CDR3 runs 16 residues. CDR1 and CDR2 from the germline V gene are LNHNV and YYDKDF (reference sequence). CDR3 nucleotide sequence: TGTGCCACCAGCAGCGTCCCGGGGGGAGGCACCGGGGAGCTGTTTTTT. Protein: CATSSVPGGGTGELFF. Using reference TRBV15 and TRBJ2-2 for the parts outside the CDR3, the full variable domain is DAMVIQNPRYQVTQFGKPVTLSCSQTLNHNVMYWYQQKSSQAPKLLFHYYDKDFNNEADTPDNFQSRRPNTSFCFLDIRSPGLGDTAMYLCATSSVPGGGTGELFFGEGSRLTVL.

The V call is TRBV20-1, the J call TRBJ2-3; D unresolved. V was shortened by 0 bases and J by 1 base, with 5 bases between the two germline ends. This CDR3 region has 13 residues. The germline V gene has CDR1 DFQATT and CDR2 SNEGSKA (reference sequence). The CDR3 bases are TGCAGTGCTAGAGATTATCGCACAGATACGCAGTATTTT. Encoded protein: CSARDYRTDTQYF.

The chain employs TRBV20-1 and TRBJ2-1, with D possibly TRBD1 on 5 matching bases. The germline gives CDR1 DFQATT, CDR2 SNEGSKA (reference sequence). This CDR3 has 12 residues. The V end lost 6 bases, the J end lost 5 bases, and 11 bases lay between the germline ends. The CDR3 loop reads CSAKDTDNEQFF. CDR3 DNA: TGCAGTGCCAAGGACACCGACAATGAGCAGTTCTTC.

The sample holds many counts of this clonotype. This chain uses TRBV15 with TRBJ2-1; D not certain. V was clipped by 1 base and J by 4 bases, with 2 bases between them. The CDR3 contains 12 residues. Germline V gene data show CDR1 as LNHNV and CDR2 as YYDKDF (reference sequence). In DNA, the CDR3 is TGTGCCACCAGCAGAGCTTACAATGAGCAGTTCTTC. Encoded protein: CATSRAYNEQFF. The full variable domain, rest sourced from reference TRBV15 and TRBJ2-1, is DAMVIQNPRYQVTQFGKPVTLSCSQTLNHNVMYWYQQKSSQAPKLLFHYYDKDFNNEADTPDNFQSRRPNTSFCFLDIRSPGLGDTAMYLCATSRAYNEQFFGPGTRLTVL.

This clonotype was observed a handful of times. This chain's CDR3 is CASSTGTRTSEQFF. The CDR3 bases are TGCGCCAGCAGCACCGGGACTAGGACCAGCGAGCAGTTCTTC. The chain carries TRBV5-1 and TRBJ2-1, with 8 bases lining up with TRBD2. The CDR3 has 14 amino acids. Unmatched junction bases numbered 10, after V lost 4 bases and J lost 10 bases. CDR1 and CDR2 from the germline V gene are SGHRS and YFSETQ.

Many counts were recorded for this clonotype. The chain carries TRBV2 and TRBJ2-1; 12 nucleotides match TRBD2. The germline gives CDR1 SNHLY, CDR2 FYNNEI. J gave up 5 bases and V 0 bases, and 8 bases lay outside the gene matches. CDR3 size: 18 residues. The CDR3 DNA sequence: TGTGCCAGCAGTGAAGCTCACGGGAGACTAGCGGGAGACAATGAGCAGTTCTTC. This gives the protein CASSEAHGRLAGDNEQFF.

CDR3 protein: CASSSSGTPDEAFF. Written as DNA, the CDR3 is TGTGCCAGCAGTTCCTCGGGGACGCCGGATGAAGCTTTCTTT. The chain joins TRBV12-3 or TRBV12-4 to TRBJ1-1; D possibly corresponds to TRBD1 (5 bases). Trimming cost V 4 bases and J 7 bases, with 16 bases left between them. The CDR3 contains 14 residues.

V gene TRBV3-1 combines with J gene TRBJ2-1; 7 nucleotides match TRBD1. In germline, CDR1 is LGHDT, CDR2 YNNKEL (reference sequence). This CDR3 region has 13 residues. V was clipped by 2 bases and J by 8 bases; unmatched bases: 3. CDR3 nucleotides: TGTGCCAGCAGCCAACGACAGGGAGATGAGCAGTTCTTC. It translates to CASSQRQGDEQFF.

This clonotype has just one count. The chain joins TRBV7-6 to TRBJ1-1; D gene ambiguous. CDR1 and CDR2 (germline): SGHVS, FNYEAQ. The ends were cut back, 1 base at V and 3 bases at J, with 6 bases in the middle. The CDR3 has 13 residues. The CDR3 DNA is TGTGCCAGCAGCTTAGGTCATGACACTGAAGCTTTCTTT. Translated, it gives CASSLGHDTEAFF.

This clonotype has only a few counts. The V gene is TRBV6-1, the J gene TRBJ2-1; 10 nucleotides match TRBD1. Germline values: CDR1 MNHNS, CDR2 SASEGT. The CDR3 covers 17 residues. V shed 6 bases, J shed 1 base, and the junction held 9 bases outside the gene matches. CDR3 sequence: CASRADRGLKSYNEQFF. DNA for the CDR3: TGTGCCAGCAGAGCTGACAGGGGGCTGAAGTCCTACAATGAGCAGTTCTTC.